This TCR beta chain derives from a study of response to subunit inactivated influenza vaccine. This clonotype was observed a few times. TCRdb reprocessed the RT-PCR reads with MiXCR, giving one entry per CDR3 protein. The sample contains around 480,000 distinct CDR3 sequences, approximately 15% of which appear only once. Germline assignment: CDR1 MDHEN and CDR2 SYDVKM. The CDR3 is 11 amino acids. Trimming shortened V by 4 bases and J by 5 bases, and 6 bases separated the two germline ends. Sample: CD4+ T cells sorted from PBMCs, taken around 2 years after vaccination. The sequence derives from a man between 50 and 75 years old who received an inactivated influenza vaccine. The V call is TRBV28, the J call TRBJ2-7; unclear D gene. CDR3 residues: CASSYVDEQYF. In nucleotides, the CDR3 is TGTGCCAGCAGTTACGTGGACGAGCAGTACTTC. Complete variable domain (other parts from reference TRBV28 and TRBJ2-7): DVKVTQSSRYLVKRTGEKVFLECVQDMDHENMFWYRQDPGLGLRLIYFSYDVKMKEKGDIPEGYSVSREKKERFSLILESASTNQTSMYLCASSYVDEQYFGPGTRLTVT.